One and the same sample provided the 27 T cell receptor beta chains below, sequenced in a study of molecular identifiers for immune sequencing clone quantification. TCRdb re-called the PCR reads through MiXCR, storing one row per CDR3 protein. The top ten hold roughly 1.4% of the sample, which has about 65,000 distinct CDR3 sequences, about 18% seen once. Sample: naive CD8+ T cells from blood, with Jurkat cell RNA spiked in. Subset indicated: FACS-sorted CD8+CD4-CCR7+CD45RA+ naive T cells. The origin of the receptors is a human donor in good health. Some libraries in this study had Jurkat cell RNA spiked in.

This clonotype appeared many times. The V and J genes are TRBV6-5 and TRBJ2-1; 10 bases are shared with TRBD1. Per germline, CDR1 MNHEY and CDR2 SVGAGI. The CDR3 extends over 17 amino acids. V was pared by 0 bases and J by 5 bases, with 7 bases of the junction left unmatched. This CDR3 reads CASSYSGWTGGHNEQFF. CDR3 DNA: TGTGCCAGCAGTTACTCGGGTTGGACAGGGGGTCACAATGAGCAGTTCTTC.

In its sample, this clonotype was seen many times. This CDR3 reads CASSSGTVLYTGELFF. The DNA of the CDR3 is TGTGCCAGCAGTTCCGGGACAGTCCTGTACACCGGGGAGCTGTTTTTT. This chain connects TRBV27 to TRBJ2-2, with 7 bases matching TRBD1. The CDR3 has 16 residues. J gave up 3 bases and V 4 bases, and 8 bases lay outside the gene matches. Per the germline V gene, CDR1 is MNHEY and CDR2 is SMNVEV (reference sequence).

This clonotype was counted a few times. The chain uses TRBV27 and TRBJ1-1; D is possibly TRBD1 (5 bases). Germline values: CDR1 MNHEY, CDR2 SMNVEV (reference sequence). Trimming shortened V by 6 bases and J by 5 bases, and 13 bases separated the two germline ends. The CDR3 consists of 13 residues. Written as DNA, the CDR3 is TGTGCCAGCAGCTCAGGGTTGTGGACTGAAGCTTTCTTT. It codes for CASSSGLWTEAFF.

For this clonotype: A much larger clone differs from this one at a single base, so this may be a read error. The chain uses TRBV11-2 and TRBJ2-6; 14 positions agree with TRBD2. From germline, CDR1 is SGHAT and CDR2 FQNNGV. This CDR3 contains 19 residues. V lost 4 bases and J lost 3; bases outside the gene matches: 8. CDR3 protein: CASSSEGLAGEDGANVLTF. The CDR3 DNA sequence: TGTGCCAGCAGCTCCGAGGGACTAGCGGGAGAGGATGGGGCCAACGTCCTGACTTTC.

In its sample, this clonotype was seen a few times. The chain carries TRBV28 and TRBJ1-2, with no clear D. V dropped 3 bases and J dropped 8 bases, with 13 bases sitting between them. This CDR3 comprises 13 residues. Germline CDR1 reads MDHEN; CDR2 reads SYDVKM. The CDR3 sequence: CASSLGSLKGYTF. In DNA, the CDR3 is TGTGCCAGCAGTTTGGGGTCGCTCAAGGGCTACACCTTC.

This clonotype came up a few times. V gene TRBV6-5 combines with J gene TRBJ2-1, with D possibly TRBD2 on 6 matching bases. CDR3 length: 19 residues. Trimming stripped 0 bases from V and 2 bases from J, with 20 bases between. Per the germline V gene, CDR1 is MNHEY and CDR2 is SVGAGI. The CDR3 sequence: CASSYSMRAGPPAYNEQFF. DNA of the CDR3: TGTGCCAGCAGTTACTCGATGCGTGCGGGACCTCCGGCCTACAATGAGCAGTTCTTC.

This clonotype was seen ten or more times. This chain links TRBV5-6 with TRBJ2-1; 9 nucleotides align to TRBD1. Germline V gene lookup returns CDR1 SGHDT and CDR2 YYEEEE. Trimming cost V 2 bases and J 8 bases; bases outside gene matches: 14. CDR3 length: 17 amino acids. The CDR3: CASSFQGGTGPFDEQFF. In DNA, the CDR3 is TGTGCCAGCAGCTTCCAAGGGGGGACAGGGCCTTTTGATGAGCAGTTCTTC.

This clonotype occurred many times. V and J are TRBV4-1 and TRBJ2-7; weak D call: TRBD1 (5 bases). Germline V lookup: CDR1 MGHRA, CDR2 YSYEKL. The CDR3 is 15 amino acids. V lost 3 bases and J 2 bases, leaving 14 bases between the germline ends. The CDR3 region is CASSQVHRLPYEQYF. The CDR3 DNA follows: TGCGCCAGCAGCCAGGTCCACAGGTTACCCTACGAGCAGTACTTC.

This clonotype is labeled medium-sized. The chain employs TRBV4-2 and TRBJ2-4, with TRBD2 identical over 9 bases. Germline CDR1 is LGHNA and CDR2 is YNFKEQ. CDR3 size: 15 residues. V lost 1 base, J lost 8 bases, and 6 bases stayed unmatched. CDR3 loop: CASSQVLSGSYIQYF. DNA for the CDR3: TGTGCCAGCAGCCAAGTTCTTAGCGGGAGTTACATTCAGTACTTC.

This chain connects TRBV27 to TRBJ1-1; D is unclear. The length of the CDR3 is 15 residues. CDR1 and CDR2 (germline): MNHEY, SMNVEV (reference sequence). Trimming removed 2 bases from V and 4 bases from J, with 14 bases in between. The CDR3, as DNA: TGTGCCAGCAGTTTAAGCCGGTCCCTAGGCACTGAAGCTTTCTTT. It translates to CASSLSRSLGTEAFF.

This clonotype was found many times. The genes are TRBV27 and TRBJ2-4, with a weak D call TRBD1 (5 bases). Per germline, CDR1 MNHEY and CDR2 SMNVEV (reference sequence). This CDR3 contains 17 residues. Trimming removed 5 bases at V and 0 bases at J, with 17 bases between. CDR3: CASSRNDRRKAKNIQYF. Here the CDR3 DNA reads TGTGCCAGCAGTAGAAACGACAGACGGAAAGCCAAAAACATTCAGTACTTC.

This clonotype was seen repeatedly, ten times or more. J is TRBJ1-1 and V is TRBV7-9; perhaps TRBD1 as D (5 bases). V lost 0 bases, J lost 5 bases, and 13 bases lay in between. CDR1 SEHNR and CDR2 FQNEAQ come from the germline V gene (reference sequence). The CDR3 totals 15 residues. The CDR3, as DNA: TGTGCCAGCAGCTTAGCTGGGCGTGGGGGTACTGAAGCTTTCTTT. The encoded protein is CASSLAGRGGTEAFF.

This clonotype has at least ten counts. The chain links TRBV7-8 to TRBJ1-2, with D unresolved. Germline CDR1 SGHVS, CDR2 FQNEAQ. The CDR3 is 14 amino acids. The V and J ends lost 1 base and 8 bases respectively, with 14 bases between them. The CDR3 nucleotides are TGTGCCAGCAGCTTAGAGTACGGAGGGAACGGCTACACCTTC. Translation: CASSLEYGGNGYTF.

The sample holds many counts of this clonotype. The CDR3 coding sequence is TGTGCCAGCAGCAAAGAACAGGGTGGCATCCACGAGCAGTACTTC. The encoded protein is CASSKEQGGIHEQYF. The V call is TRBV21-1, the J call TRBJ2-7; TRBD1 reflects the table's D call only, with no check against the DNA. TRBV21-1 is a known pseudogene. The CDR3 is made up of 15 amino acids.

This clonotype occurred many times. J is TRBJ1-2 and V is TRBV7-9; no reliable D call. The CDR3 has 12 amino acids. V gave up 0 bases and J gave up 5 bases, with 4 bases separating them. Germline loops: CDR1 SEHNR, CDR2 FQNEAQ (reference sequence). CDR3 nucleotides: TGTGCCAGCAGCTTAGCAGCTTATGGCTACACCTTC. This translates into CASSLAAYGYTF.

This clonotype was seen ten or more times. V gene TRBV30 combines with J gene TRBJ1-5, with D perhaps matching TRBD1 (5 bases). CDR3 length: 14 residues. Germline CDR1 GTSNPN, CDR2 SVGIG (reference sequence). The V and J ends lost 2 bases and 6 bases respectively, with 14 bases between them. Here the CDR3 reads CAWSRGQGGQPQHF. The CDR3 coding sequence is TGTGCCTGGAGTCGGGGCCAGGGCGGTCAGCCCCAGCATTTT.

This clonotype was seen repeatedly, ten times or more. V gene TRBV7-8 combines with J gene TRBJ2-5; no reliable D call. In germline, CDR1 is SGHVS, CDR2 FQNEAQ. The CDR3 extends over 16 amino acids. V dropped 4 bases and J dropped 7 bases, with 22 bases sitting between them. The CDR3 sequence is CASSSTRTETMRTQYF. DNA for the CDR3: TGTGCCAGCAGCTCTACCCGGACCGAAACGATGAGGACCCAGTACTTC.

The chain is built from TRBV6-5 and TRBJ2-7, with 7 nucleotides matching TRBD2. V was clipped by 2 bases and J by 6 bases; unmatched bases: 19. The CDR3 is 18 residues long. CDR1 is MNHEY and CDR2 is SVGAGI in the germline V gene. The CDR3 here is CASSYTPPGGAGVSEQYF. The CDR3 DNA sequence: TGTGCCAGCAGTTACACCCCACCAGGCGGGGCGGGAGTTTCCGAGCAGTACTTC.

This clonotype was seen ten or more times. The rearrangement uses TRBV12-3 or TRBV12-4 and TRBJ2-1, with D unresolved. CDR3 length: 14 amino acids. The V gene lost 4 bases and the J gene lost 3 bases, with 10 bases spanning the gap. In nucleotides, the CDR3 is TGTGCCAGCAGTTGGGTAGCTGGCTACAATGAGCAGTTCTTC. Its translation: CASSWVAGYNEQFF.

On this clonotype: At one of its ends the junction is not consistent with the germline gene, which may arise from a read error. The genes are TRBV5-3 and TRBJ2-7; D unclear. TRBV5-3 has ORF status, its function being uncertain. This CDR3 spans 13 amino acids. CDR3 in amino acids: CASSLVLSYEQYF. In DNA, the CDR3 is TGTGCCAGCAGCTTGGTACTATCCTACGAGCAGTACTTC.

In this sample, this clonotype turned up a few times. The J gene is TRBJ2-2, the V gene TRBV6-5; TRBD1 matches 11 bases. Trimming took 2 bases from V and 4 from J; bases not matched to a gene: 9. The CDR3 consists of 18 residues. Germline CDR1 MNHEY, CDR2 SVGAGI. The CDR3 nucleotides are TGTGCCAGCAGTTACGGGACAGGGGGTGGTCCAAGCACCGGGGAGCTGTTTTTT. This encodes CASSYGTGGGPSTGELFF.

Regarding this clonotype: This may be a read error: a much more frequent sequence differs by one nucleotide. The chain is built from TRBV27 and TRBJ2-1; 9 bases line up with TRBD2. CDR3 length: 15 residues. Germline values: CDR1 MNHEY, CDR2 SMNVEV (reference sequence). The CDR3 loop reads CAGRTFSGSGPEQFF. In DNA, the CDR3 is TGTGCCGGCAGAACTTTTAGCGGGAGCGGGCCTGAGCAGTTCTTC.

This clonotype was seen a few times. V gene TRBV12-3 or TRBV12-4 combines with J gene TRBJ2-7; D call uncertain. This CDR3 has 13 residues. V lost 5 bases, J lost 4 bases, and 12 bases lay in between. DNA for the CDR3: TGTGCCAGCAGTCTACTGACGGAATACGAGCAGTACTTC. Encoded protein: CASSLLTEYEQYF.

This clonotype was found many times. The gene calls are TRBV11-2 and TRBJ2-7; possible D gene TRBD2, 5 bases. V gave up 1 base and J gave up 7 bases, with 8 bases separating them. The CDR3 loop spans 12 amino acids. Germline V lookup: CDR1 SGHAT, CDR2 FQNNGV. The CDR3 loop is CASSLGSVEQYF. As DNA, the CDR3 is TGTGCCAGCAGCTTAGGTAGCGTTGAGCAGTACTTC.

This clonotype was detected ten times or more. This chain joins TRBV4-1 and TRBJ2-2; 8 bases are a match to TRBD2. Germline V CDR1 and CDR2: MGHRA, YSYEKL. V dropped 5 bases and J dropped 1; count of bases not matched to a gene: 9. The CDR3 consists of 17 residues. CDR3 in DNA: TGCGCCAGCAGCGTTCGAGGACTAGCCCAGAACACCGGGGAGCTGTTTTTT. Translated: CASSVRGLAQNTGELFF.

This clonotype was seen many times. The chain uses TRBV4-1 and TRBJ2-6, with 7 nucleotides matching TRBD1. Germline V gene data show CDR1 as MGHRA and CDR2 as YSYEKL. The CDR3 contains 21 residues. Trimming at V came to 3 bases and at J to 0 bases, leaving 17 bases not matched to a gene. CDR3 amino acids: CASSQTGILGDSISGANVLTF. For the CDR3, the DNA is TGCGCCAGCAGCCAGACCGGTATTTTGGGGGACAGTATCTCTGGGGCCAACGTCCTGACTTTC.

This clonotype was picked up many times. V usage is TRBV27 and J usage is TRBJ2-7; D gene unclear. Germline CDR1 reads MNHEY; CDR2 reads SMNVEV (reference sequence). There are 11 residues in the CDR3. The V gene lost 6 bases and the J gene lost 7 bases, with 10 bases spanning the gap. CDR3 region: CASSGPGEQYF. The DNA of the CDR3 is TGTGCCAGCAGCGGGCCCGGGGAGCAGTACTTC.